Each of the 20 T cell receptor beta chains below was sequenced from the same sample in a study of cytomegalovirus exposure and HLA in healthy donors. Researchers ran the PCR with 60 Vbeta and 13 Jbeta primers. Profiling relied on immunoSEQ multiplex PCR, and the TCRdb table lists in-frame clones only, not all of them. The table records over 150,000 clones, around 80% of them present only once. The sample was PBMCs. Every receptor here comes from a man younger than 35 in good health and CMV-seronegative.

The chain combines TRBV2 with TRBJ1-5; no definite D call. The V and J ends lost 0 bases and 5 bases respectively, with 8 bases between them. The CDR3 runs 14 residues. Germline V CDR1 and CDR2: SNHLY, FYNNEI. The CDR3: CASSEARVDQPQHF. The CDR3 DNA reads TGTGCCAGCAGTGAAGCGAGGGTGGATCAGCCCCAGCATTTT.

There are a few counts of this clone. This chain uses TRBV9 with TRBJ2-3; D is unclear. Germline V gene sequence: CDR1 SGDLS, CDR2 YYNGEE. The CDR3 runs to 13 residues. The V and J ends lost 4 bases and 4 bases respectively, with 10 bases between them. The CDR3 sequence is CASSPRGADTQYF. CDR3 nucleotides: TGTGCCAGCAGCCCTCGAGGTGCAGATACGCAGTATTTT.

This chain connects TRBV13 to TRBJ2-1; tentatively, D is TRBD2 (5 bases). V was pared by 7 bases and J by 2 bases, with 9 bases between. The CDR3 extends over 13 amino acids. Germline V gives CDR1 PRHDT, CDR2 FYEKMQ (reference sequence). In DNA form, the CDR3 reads TGTGCCAGCACCCTCGGGGCCTACAATGAGCAGTTCTTC. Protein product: CASTLGAYNEQFF.

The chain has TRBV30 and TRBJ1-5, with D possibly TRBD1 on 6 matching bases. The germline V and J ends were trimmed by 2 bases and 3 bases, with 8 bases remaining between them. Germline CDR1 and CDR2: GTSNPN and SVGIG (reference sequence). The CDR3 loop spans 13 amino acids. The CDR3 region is CAWSNRDNQPQHF. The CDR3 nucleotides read TGTGCCTGGAGTAACAGGGACAATCAGCCCCAGCATTTT.

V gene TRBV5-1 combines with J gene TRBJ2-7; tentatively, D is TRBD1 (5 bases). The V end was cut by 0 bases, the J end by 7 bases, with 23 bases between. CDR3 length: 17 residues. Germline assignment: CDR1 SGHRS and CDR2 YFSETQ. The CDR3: CASSLGATGTNPEEQYF. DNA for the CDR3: TGCGCCAGCAGCTTGGGGGCTACAGGAACCAACCCGGAGGAGCAGTACTTC.

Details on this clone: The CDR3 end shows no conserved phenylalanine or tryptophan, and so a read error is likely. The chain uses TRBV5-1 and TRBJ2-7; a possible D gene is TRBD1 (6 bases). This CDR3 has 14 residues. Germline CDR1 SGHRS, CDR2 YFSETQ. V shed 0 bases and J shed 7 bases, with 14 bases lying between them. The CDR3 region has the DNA TGCGCCAGCAGCTTGGGGGGGCCCGTCGGGGAGCAGTACCTC. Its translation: CASSLGGPVGEQYL.

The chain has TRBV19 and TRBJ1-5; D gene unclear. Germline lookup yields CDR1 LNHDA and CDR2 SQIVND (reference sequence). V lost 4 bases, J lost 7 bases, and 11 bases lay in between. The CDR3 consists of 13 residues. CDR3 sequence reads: CASSTQAGQPQHF. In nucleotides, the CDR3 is TGTGCCAGTAGTACCCAGGCGGGCCAGCCCCAGCATTTT.

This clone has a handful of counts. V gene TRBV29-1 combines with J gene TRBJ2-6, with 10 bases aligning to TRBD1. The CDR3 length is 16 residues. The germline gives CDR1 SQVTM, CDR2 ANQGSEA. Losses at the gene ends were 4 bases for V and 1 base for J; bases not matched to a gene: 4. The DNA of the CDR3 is TGCAGCGTTGGACAGGGGGCGCCTTCTGGGGCCAACGTCCTGACTTTC. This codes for CSVGQGAPSGANVLTF.

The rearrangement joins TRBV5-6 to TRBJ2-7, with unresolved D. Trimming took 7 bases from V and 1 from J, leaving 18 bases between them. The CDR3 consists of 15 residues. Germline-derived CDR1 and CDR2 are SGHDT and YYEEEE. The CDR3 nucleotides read TGTGCCAGCTCCGGGTATGGAACCAGATCCTACGAGCAGTACTTC. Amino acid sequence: CASSGYGTRSYEQYF.

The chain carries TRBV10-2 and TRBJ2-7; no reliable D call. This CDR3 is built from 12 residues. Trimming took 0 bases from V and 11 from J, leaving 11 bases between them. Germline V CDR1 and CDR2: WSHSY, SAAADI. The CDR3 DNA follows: TGCGCCAGCAGTGAGTCGGGCAGTATAGAGTACTTC. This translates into CASSESGSIEYF.

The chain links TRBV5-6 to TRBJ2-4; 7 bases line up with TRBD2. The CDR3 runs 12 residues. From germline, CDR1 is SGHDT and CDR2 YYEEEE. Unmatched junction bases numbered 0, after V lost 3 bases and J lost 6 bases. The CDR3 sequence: CASSSGGNIQYF. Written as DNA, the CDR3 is TGTGCCAGCAGCTCGGGGGGAAACATTCAGTACTTC.

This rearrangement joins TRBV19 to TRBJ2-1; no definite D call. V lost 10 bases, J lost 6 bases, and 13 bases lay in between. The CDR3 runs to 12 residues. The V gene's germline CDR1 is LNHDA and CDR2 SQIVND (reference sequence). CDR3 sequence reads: CATLGLGNEQFF. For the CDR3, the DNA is TGTGCCACCCTAGGTCTCGGCAATGAGCAGTTCTTC.

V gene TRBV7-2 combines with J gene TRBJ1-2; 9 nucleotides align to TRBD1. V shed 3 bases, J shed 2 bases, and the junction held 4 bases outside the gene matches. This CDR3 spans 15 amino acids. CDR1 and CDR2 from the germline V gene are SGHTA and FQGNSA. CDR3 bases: TGTGCCAGCAGCTTTAGGGACAGGGACAACTATGGCTACACCTTC. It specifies CASSFRDRDNYGYTF.

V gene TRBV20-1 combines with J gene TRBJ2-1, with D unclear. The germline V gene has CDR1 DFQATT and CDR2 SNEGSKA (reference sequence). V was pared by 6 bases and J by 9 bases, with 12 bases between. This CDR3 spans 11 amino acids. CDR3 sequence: CSATWSREQFF. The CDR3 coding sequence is TGCAGTGCCACCTGGAGTCGTGAGCAGTTCTTC.

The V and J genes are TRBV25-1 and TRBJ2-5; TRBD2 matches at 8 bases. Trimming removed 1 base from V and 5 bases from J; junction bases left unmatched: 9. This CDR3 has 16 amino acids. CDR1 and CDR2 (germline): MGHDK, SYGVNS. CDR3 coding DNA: TGTGCCAGCAGTGAATGGGTAGCGGGATGGCGGGAGACCCAGTACTTC. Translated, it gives CASSEWVAGWRETQYF.

The CDR3 reads CASTWTSGSSDTQYF. CDR3 nucleotides: TGTGCCAGTACCTGGACTAGCGGGAGTTCAGATACGCAGTATTTT. V gene TRBV19 combines with J gene TRBJ2-3; 13 bases are shared with TRBD2. Germline V gene sequence: CDR1 LNHDA, CDR2 SQIVND (reference sequence). J was trimmed by 4 bases and V by 7 bases; bases with no gene match: 5. The CDR3 consists of 15 residues. Variable domain in full (rest from reference TRBV19 and TRBJ2-3): DGGITQSPKYLFRKEGQNVTLSCEQNLNHDAMYWYRQDPGQGLRLIYYSQIVNDFQKGDIAEGYSVSREKKESFPLTVTSAQKNPTAFYLCASTWTSGSSDTQYFGPGTRLTVL.

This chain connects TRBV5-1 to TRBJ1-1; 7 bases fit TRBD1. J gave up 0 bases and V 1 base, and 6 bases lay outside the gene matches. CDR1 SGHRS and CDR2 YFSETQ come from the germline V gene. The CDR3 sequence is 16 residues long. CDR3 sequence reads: CASSLWGTVLNTEAFF. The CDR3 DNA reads TGCGCCAGCAGCTTGTGGGGGACAGTCTTGAACACTGAAGCTTTCTTT.

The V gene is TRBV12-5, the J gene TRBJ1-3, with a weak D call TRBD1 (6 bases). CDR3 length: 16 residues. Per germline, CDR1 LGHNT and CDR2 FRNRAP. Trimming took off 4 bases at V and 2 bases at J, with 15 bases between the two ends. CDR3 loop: CASGSRTAQPGNTIYF. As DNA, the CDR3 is TGTGCTAGTGGTTCAAGGACAGCTCAACCTGGAAACACCATATATTTT.

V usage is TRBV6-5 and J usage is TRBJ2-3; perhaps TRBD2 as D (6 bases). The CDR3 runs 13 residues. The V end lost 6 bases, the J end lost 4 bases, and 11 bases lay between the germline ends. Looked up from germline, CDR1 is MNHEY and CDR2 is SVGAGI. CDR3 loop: CASRETSSDTQYF. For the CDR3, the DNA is TGTGCCAGCAGAGAGACTAGTTCAGATACGCAGTATTTT.

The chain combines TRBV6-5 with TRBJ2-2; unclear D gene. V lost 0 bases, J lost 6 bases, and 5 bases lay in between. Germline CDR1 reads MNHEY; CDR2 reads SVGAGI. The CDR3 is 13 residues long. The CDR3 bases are TGTGCCAGCAGTTACTCGGAGTCCGGGGAGCTGTTTTTT. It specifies CASSYSESGELFF.